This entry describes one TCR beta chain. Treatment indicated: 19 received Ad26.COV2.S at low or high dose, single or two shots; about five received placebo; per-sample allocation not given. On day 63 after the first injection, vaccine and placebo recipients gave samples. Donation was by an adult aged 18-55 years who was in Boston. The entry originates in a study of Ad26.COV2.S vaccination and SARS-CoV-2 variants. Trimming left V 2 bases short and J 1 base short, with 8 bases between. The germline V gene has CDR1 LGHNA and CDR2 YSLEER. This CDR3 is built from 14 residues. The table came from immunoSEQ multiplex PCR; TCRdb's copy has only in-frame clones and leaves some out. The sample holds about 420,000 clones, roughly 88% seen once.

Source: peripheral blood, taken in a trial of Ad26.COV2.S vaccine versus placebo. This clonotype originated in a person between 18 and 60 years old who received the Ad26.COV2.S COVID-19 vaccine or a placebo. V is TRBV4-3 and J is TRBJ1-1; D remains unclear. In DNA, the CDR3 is TGCGCCAGCAGCCAATACGCAGGGAACACTGAAGCTTTCTTT. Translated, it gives CASSQYAGNTEAFF.